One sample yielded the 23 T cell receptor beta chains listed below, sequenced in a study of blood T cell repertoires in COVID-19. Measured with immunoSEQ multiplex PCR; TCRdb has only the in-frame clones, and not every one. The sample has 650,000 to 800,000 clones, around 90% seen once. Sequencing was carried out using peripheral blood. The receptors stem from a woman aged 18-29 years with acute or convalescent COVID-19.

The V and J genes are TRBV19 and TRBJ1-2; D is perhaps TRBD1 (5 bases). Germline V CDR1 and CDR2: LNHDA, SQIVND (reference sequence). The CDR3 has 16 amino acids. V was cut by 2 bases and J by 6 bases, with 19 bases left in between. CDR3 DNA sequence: TGTGCCAGTAGTATACCCCCCTCGCCCGGGGGTCATGGCTACACCTTC. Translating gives CASSIPPSPGGHGYTF.

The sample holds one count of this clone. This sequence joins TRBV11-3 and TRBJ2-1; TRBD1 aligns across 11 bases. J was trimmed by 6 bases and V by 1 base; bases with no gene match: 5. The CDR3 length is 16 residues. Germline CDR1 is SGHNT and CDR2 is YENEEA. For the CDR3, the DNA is TGTGCCAGCAGCTTAGTAGCGGGACAGGGGGTCAATGAGCAGTTCTTC. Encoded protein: CASSLVAGQGVNEQFF.

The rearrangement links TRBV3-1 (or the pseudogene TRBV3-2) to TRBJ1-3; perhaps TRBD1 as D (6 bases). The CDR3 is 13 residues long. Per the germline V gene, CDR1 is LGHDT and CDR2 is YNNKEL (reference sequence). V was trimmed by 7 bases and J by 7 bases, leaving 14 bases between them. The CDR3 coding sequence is TGTGCCAGCACCCGCAAGGGGGGGAACACCATATATTTT. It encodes CASTRKGGNTIYF.

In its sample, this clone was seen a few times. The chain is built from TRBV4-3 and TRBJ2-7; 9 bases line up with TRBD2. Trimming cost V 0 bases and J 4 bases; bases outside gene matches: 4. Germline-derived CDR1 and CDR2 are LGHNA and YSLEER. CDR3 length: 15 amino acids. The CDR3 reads CASSQDRLAGYEQYF. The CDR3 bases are TGCGCCAGCAGCCAAGATCGCCTAGCGGGGTACGAGCAGTACTTC.

CDR3: CASSVTGGANQPQHF. The DNA of the CDR3 is TGTGCCAGCAGCGTGACAGGGGGGGCCAATCAGCCCCAGCATTTT. The chain carries TRBV7-3 and TRBJ1-5, with TRBD1 identical over 9 bases. CDR1 SGHTA and CDR2 FQGTGA come from the germline V gene. This CDR3 spans 15 amino acids. J was trimmed by 3 bases and V by 5 bases; bases with no gene match: 5.

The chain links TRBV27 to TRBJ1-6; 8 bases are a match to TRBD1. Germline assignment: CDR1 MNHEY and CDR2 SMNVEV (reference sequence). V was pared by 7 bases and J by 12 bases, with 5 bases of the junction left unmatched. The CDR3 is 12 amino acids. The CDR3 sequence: CASKTTGGPLHF. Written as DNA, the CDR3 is TGTGCCAGCAAAACAACAGGGGGACCCCTCCACTTT.

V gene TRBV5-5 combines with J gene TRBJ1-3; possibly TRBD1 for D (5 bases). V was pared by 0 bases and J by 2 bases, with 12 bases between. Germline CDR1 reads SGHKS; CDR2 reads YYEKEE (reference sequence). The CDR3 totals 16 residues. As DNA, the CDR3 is TGTGCCAGCAGCTTGGCGGGACTAGTGCCTGGAAACACCATATATTTT. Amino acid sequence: CASSLAGLVPGNTIYF.

The chain's CDR3 is CASSDGAGGQGFYEQYF. In DNA form, the CDR3 reads TGTGCCAGCAGTGACGGCGCCGGGGGACAGGGGTTTTACGAGCAGTACTTC. V and J are TRBV6-1 and TRBJ2-7, with 10 bases aligning to TRBD1. The ends lost 3 bases at V and 4 bases at J; junction bases unmatched: 12. CDR3 length equals 17 residues. Per germline, CDR1 MNHNS and CDR2 SASEGT.

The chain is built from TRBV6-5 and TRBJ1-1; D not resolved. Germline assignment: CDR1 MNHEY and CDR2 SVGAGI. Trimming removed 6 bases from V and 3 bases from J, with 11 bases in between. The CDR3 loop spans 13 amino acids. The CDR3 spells CASSRRGDTEAFF. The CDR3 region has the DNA TGTGCCAGCAGCCGCAGAGGCGACACTGAAGCTTTCTTT.

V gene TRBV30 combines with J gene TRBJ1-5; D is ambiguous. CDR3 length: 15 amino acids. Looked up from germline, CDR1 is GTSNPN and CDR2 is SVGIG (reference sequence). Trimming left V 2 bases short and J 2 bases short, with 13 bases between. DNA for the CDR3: TGTGCCTGGAGTACCGACCGCGAGGGCAATCAGCCCCAGCATTTT. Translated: CAWSTDREGNQPQHF. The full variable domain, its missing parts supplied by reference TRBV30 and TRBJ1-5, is SQTIHQWPATLVQPVGSPLSLECTVEGTSNPNLYWYRQAAGRGLQLLFYSVGIGQISSEVPQNLSASRPQDRQFILSSKKLLLSDSGFYLCAWSTDREGNQPQHFGDGTRLSIL.

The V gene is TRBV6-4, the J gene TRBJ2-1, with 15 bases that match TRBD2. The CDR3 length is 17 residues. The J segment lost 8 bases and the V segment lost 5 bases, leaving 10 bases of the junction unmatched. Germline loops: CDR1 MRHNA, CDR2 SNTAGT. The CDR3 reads CASSPGLAGGPWDEQFF. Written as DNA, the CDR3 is TGTGCCAGCAGTCCCGGACTAGCGGGGGGGCCTTGGGATGAGCAGTTCTTC.

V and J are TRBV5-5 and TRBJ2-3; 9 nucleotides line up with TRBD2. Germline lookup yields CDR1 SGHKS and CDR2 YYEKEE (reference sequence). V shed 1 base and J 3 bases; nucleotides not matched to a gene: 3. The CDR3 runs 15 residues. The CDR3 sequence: CASSLRAGGTDTQYF. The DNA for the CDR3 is TGTGCCAGCAGCTTGCGAGCGGGGGGTACAGATACGCAGTATTTT.

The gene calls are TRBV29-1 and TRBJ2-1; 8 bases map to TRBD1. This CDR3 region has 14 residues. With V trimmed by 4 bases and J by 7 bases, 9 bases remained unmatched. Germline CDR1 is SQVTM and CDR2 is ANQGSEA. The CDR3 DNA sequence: TGCAGCGTTGGCCGGCAGGGGGCGAGTAATGAGCAGTTCTTC. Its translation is CSVGRQGASNEQFF.

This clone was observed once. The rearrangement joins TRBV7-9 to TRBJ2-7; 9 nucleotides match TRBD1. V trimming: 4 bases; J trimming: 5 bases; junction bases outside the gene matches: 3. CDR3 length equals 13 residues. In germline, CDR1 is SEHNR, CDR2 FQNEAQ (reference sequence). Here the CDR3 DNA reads TGTGCCAGCAGCTCCGGGACAGGGCACGAGCAGTACTTC. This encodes CASSSGTGHEQYF.

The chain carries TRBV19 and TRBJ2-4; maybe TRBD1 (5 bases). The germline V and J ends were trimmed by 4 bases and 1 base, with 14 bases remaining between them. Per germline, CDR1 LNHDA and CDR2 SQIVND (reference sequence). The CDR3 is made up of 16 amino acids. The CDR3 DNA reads TGTGCCAGTAGTAGCAGGGTGTTGGGGGCCAAAAACATTCAGTACTTC. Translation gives CASSSRVLGAKNIQYF.

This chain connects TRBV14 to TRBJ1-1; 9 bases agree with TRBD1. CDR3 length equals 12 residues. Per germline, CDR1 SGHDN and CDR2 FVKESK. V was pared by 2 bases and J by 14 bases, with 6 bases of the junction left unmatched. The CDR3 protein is CASSQSRDRVFF. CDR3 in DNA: TGTGCCAGCAGCCAATCACGGGACAGGGTCTTCTTT.

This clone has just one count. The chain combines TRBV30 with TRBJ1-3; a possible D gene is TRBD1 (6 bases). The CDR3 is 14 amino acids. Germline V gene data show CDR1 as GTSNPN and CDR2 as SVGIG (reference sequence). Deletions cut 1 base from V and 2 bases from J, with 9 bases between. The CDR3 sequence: CAWSEGETGNTIYF. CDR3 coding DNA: TGTGCCTGGAGTGAGGGGGAAACTGGAAACACCATATATTTT.

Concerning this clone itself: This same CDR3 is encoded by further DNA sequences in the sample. CDR3 DNA sequence: TGTGCCAGCAGCTTGGGACAGGGGAGCCACAATGAGCAGTTCTTC. Translation gives CASSLGQGSHNEQFF. The rearrangement joins TRBV7-2 to TRBJ2-1, with 10 nucleotides matching TRBD1. CDR3 length equals 15 residues. J gave up 5 bases and V 3 bases, and 4 bases lay outside the gene matches. The germline CDR1 and CDR2 sequences are SGHTA and FQGNSA.

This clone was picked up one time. The DNA for the CDR3 is TGTGCCAGCAGCCTGGGGAGGGAGACCCAGCATTTT. This codes for CASSLGRETQHF. J is TRBJ1-5 and V is TRBV5-6; D is unclear. V lost 4 bases to trimming and J lost 11 bases, with 13 bases between them. CDR3 size: 12 residues. CDR1 SGHDT and CDR2 YYEEEE come from the germline V gene.

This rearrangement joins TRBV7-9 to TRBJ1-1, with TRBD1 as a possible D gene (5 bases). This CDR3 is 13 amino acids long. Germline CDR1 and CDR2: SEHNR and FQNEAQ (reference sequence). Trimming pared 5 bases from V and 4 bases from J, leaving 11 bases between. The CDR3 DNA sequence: TGTGCCAGCAGCCAGGGTGGGATCACTGAAGCTTTCTTT. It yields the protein CASSQGGITEAFF. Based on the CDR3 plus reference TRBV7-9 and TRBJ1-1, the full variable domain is DTGVSQNPRHKITKRGQNVTFRCDPISEHNRLYWYRQTLGQGPEFLTYFQNEAQLEKSRLLSDRFSAERPKGSFSTLEIQRTEQGDSAMYLCASSQGGITEAFFGQGTRLTVV.

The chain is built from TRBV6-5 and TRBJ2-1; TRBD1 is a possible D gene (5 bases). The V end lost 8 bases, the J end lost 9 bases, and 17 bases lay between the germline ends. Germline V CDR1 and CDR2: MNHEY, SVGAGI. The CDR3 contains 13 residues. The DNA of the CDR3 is TGTGCCAGCTCCCAGGGTTCACCGCCTGAGCAGTTCTTC. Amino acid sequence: CASSQGSPPEQFF.

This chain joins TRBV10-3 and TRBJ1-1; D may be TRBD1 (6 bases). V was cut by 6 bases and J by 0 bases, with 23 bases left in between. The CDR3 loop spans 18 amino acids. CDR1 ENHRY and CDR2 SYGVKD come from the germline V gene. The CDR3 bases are TGTGCCATCAGGACCGGCCAGACAGGAAGCCACATGAACACTGAAGCTTTCTTT. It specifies CAIRTGQTGSHMNTEAFF.

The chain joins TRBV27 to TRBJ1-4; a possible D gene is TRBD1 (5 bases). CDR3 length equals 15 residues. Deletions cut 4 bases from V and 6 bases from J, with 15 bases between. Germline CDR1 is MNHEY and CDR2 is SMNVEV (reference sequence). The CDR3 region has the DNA TGTGCCAGCAGTTCCGTGGAGGGGATGGATGAAAAACTGTTTTTT. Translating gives CASSSVEGMDEKLFF.